This T cell receptor (beta chain) comes out of a study of naive and memory T cell subsets. General observations from the study: There was no ground truth to check naive and memory subset results.

As regards this clonotype: Its antigen is currently unknown.

An equimolar mix of two oligonucleotides served as the beta constant-region primer for TRBC1 and TRBC2. TCRdb ran MiXCR on the UMI-ligation and nested PCR reads and lists one entry per CDR3 protein. The sample includes under 150,000 distinct CDR3 sequences, more than 15% of them seen just once. Separate alpha and beta amplification began at the second PCR step. Sequencing input: naive CD4+ T cells from blood. This TCR came from a human donor in good health.

CDR3 amino acids: CASSFPSAHTDTQYF. In DNA, the CDR3 is TGCGCCAGCAGCTTTCCTAGCGCCCACACAGATACGCAGTATTTT. V and J are TRBV5-1 and TRBJ2-3; TRBD2 is a possible D gene (6 bases). CDR3 length: 15 amino acids. Germline CDR1 SGHRS, CDR2 YFSETQ. V was trimmed by 2 bases and J by 2 bases, leaving 12 bases between them.